A single T cell receptor (beta chain) is shown here with its context. V was pared by 5 bases and J by 0 bases, with 11 bases between. This CDR3 spans 15 amino acids. Germline lookup yields CDR1 MNHNY and CDR2 SVGAGI (reference sequence). The sample originates from a study of blood T cell repertoires in COVID-19. Study-level background: COVID-19 samples collected from the United States, Italy and Spain covered acute and convalescent phases. Sources were T cells, B-cell-depleted T cells, or PBMCs; the material itself was cDNA or gDNA.

Authors' data handling: Estimation of nucleated cell counts was performed using reference gene primer amplification. Measured with immunoSEQ multiplex PCR; TCRdb has only the in-frame clones, and not every one. Clone size and V and J calls were adopted from that table, with D and trimming inferred from the DNA. The profile shows some 50,000 clones, approximately 85% of them singletons. The receptor was derived from a woman between 55 and 75 years old with acute or convalescent COVID-19. The sequencing input was peripheral blood. The rearrangement links TRBV6-6 to TRBJ2-1; a weak D match, TRBD2 (6 bases). CDR3 nucleotides: TGTGCCAGCAGTCTCCGGGAGAGCTCCTACAATGAGCAGTTCTTC. Residues: CASSLRESSYNEQFF.